The 32 T cell receptor beta chains below were found in one sample sequenced in a study of blood T cells in healthy people across ages. Through a sample-barcoded 5' primer and a J-beta primer mix, a second PCR was run for roughly 6 to 12 cycles. MiXCR was run by TCRdb on the 5' RACE reads, yielding one entry per CDR3 protein. Seen here are over 950,000 distinct CDR3 sequences, 35% to 45% observed once, and the top ten hold around 13%. Sequenced: blood. The source of these receptors is a man between 18 and 35 years old in good health.

This chain links TRBV2 with TRBJ1-1, with TRBD1 identical over 12 bases. V shed 6 bases, J shed 5 bases, and the junction held 13 bases outside the gene matches. This CDR3 contains 17 residues. Germline lookup yields CDR1 SNHLY and CDR2 FYNNEI. The CDR3 is CASRGTGGLSSKTEAFF. In DNA form, the CDR3 reads TGTGCCAGCAGGGGGACAGGGGGCCTCTCCTCGAAGACTGAAGCTTTCTTT. The full variable domain, in which reference TRBV2 and TRBJ1-1 provide the parts outside the CDR3, is EPEVTQTPSHQVTQMGQEVILRCVPISNHLYFYWYRQILGQKVEFLVSFYNNEISEKSEIFDDQFSVERPDGSNFTLKIRSTKLEDSAMYFCASRGTGGLSSKTEAFFGQGTRLTVV.

The chain links TRBV29-1 to TRBJ1-1; TRBD1 might be the D (6 bases). CDR1 SQVTM and CDR2 ANQGSEA come from the germline V gene. This CDR3 region has 12 residues. V shed 4 bases and J shed 5 bases, with 11 bases lying between them. The CDR3: CSVAGGMTEAFF. The DNA of the CDR3 is TGCAGCGTTGCCGGGGGCATGACTGAAGCTTTCTTT.

This clonotype appeared a few times. The CDR3: CASSPTGSYEQFF. The CDR3 DNA reads TGTGCCAGCAGCCCGACAGGGAGCTATGAGCAGTTCTTC. The gene calls are TRBV7-9 and TRBJ2-1; 7 bases agree with TRBD1. The CDR3 is 13 residues long. With 5 bases clipped from V and 8 bases from J, the junction kept 6 bases outside the gene matches. Germline CDR1 reads SEHNR; CDR2 reads FQNEAQ (reference sequence).

The chain links TRBV27 to TRBJ1-2; D gene unclear. The V end lost 4 bases, the J end lost 7 bases, and 16 bases lay between the germline ends. The CDR3 loop spans 14 amino acids. The V gene's germline CDR1 is MNHEY and CDR2 SMNVEV (reference sequence). This chain's CDR3 is CASSSRFGVTGYTF. Written as DNA, the CDR3 is TGTGCCAGCAGTTCACGGTTCGGGGTAACTGGCTACACCTTC.

J is TRBJ2-3 and V is TRBV12-3 or TRBV12-4; TRBD2 agrees at 12 bases. This CDR3 region has 16 residues. J lost 7 bases, V lost 5 bases, and 10 bases had no gene match. In DNA, the CDR3 is TGTGCCAGCAGTCTCACTAGCGGGGGGTTCGGGTATACGCAGTATTTT. Its translation is CASSLTSGGFGYTQYF.

V usage is TRBV7-9 and J usage is TRBJ2-7, with 7 bases identical to TRBD1. Germline CDR1 SEHNR, CDR2 FQNEAQ (reference sequence). There are 15 residues in the CDR3. V gave up 4 bases and J gave up 7 bases; unmatched junction bases: 13. CDR3 nucleotides: TGTGCCAGCAGCTCCTACCGACAGGGCCTACAGGAGCAGTACTTC. Protein sequence: CASSSYRQGLQEQYF.

This clonotype was detected ten times or more. V gene TRBV20-1 combines with J gene TRBJ1-2, with 8 bases lining up with TRBD1. Germline-derived CDR1 and CDR2 are DFQATT and SNEGSKA (reference sequence). J lost 2 bases, V lost 4 bases, and 9 bases had no gene match. The CDR3 is 15 amino acids. The CDR3 coding sequence is TGCAGTGCTAAAAACCAGGGGGCTTTGAACTATGGCTACACCTTC. Its protein product is CSAKNQGALNYGYTF.

V and J are TRBV20-1 and TRBJ2-7; D call uncertain. The J call is in doubt because the DNA end fits TRBJ2-5 better. Germline V gene data show CDR1 as DFQATT and CDR2 as SNEGSKA (reference sequence). There are 14 residues in the CDR3. For the CDR3, the DNA is TGCAGTGCTAGGGGTGTTAGAGGTTCGGAGACCCAGTACTTC. Translated: CSARGVRGSETQYF.

This clonotype was observed once. This sequence joins TRBV20-1 and TRBJ1-1; 8 bases map to TRBD1. Germline V lookup: CDR1 DFQATT, CDR2 SNEGSKA (reference sequence). V trimming: 0 bases; J trimming: 1 base; junction bases outside the gene matches: 10. The CDR3 spans 17 residues. In DNA form, the CDR3 reads TGCAGTGCTAGAGACTCCGAACGACAGGGGACGAACACTGAAGCTTTCTTT. Residues: CSARDSERQGTNTEAFF.

The CDR3 here is CASQSQGTQYF. In DNA form, the CDR3 reads TGTGCCAGCCAATCGCAGGGTACGCAGTATTTT. The chain combines TRBV7-9 with TRBJ2-3; D is possibly TRBD1 (5 bases). CDR3 size: 11 residues. Germline CDR1 is SEHNR and CDR2 is FQNEAQ (reference sequence). V lost 8 bases and J lost 8, with 11 bases in between.

The sample holds one count of this clonotype. The chain couples TRBV12-3 or TRBV12-4 to TRBJ1-4; D not certain. The CDR3 runs 13 residues. The V and J ends lost 11 bases and 8 bases respectively, with 18 bases between them. This CDR3 reads CAGATGRKEKLFF. CDR3 DNA sequence: TGTGCCGGCGCCACTGGGAGGAAGGAAAAACTGTTTTTT.

V usage is TRBV3-1 and J usage is TRBJ2-3, with 10 nucleotides matching TRBD2. CDR3 length: 16 residues. Losses at the gene ends were 4 bases for V and 3 bases for J; bases not matched to a gene: 7. Germline V gives CDR1 LGHDT, CDR2 YNNKEL (reference sequence). DNA of the CDR3: TGTGCCAGCAGCCCCCTTAGCGGGGGGCCTACAGATACGCAGTATTTT. Its translation is CASSPLSGGPTDTQYF.

CDR3 residues: CASSPPPAELNYGYTF. For the CDR3, the DNA is TGTGCCAGCAGTCCTCCCCCCGCGGAACTAAACTATGGCTACACCTTC. The V and J genes are TRBV6-6 and TRBJ1-2; no reliable D call. V was shortened by 5 bases and J by 2 bases, with 18 bases between the two germline ends. Germline CDR1 reads MNHNY; CDR2 reads SVGAGI (reference sequence). The CDR3 covers 16 residues.

The V call is TRBV6-1, the J call TRBJ2-1, with TRBD2 matching over 11 bases. The CDR3 has 14 amino acids. V shed 8 bases and J 5 bases; nucleotides not matched to a gene: 5. Germline V gives CDR1 MNHNS, CDR2 SASEGT. CDR3: CASLLAGAHNEQFF. The CDR3 bases are TGTGCCAGCCTACTAGCGGGGGCCCACAATGAGCAGTTCTTC.

The chain recombines TRBV20-1 with TRBJ2-1; a weak D match, TRBD1 (6 bases). The CDR3 is made up of 12 amino acids. CDR1 and CDR2 from the germline V gene are DFQATT and SNEGSKA (reference sequence). Trimming took 5 bases from V and 13 from J, leaving 18 bases between them. CDR3 in amino acids: CSAPQPGETQFF. CDR3 DNA: TGCAGTGCTCCCCAACCAGGGGAGACCCAGTTCTTC.

This clonotype has only a few counts. The gene calls are TRBV2 and TRBJ1-5; TRBD1 might be the D (5 bases). V gave up 5 bases and J gave up 12 bases, with 14 bases separating them. CDR3 length equals 12 residues. The germline V gene has CDR1 SNHLY and CDR2 FYNNEI. In nucleotides, the CDR3 is TGTGCCAGCAGTTCGGGGCCCACCGGCCAGCATTTT. It is translated as CASSSGPTGQHF.

This sequence joins TRBV30 and TRBJ1-5; a possible D gene is TRBD1 (5 bases). This CDR3 has 14 amino acids. Looked up from germline, CDR1 is GTSNPN and CDR2 is SVGIG (reference sequence). Trimming removed 0 bases from V and 3 bases from J, with 9 bases in between. CDR3: CAWSVGAANQPQHF. The CDR3 coding sequence is TGTGCCTGGAGTGTAGGGGCGGCCAATCAGCCCCAGCATTTT. Full variable domain (missing parts from reference TRBV30 and TRBJ1-5): SQTIHQWPATLVQPVGSPLSLECTVEGTSNPNLYWYRQAAGRGLQLLFYSVGIGQISSEVPQNLSASRPQDRQFILSSKKLLLSDSGFYLCAWSVGAANQPQHFGDGTRLSIL.

This clonotype was observed a few times. The genes are TRBV9 and TRBJ2-1; D might be TRBD1 (5 bases). CDR3 size: 15 residues. V lost 4 bases and J lost 7, with 18 bases in between. The germline gives CDR1 SGDLS, CDR2 YYNGEE. CDR3 region: CASSHSSGQKNEQFF. DNA of the CDR3: TGTGCCAGCAGCCACAGCTCAGGGCAGAAGAATGAGCAGTTCTTC.

The chain recombines TRBV12-3 or TRBV12-4 with TRBJ2-5; D tentatively reads TRBD1 or TRBD2 (5 bases each). Trimming pared 1 base from V and 11 bases from J, leaving 20 bases between. CDR3 length: 15 amino acids. CDR3 residues: CASSLGASRGNEQYF. CDR3 DNA sequence: TGTGCCAGCAGTTTAGGGGCTAGCCGGGGCAATGAGCAGTACTTC.

V usage is TRBV20-1 and J usage is TRBJ1-5; 8 positions agree with TRBD1. With V trimmed by 5 bases and J by 4 bases, 10 bases remained unmatched. Germline values: CDR1 DFQATT, CDR2 SNEGSKA (reference sequence). The CDR3 spans 15 residues. As DNA, the CDR3 is TGCAGTGCTCCCTCGCCGGACAGGGTTAATCAGCCCCAGCATTTT. It translates to CSAPSPDRVNQPQHF.

The chain links TRBV4-2 to TRBJ2-7; D may be TRBD1 or TRBD2 (5 bases each). The germline gives CDR1 LGHNA, CDR2 YNFKEQ. Deletions cut 0 bases from V and 3 bases from J, with 12 bases between. CDR3 length equals 15 residues. The CDR3 loop is CASSQEAQGDYEQYF. The CDR3 region has the DNA TGTGCCAGCAGCCAAGAAGCGCAGGGAGACTACGAGCAGTACTTC.

The rearrangement joins TRBV7-2 to TRBJ2-1, with D unclear. The CDR3 has 13 residues. Per germline, CDR1 SGHTA and CDR2 FQGNSA. With 1 base removed from V and 10 bases from J, the gap between germline ends came to 11 bases. CDR3 protein: CASSLDFSSEQFF. In DNA, the CDR3 is TGTGCCAGCAGCTTAGACTTCTCCAGCGAGCAGTTCTTC.

The CDR3 sequence: CASSQDHGVPGELFF. The DNA for the CDR3 is TGCGCCAGCAGCCAAGATCATGGGGTTCCCGGGGAGCTGTTTTTT. The chain combines TRBV4-3 with TRBJ2-2; the D is unclear. Germline CDR1 and CDR2: LGHNA and YSLEER. The CDR3 is made up of 15 amino acids. Trimming pared 0 bases from V and 6 bases from J, leaving 11 bases between.

Only a few counts were recorded for this clonotype. The rearrangement links TRBV14 to TRBJ2-2; D might be TRBD1 (6 bases). Trimming cost V 4 bases and J 1 base, with 16 bases left between them. CDR3 length equals 17 residues. CDR1 and CDR2 from the germline V gene are SGHDN and FVKESK. Here the CDR3 DNA reads TGTGCCAGCAGCCTTGAATGGGGGCATGAGAACACCGGGGAGCTGTTTTTT. Amino acid sequence: CASSLEWGHENTGELFF.

Only a few counts were recorded for this clonotype. The chain has TRBV4-3 and TRBJ1-1; 9 nucleotides agree with TRBD1. The V gene's germline CDR1 is LGHNA and CDR2 YSLEER. The CDR3 runs to 15 residues. Losses at the gene ends were 7 bases for V and 2 bases for J; bases not matched to a gene: 8. The CDR3 region has the DNA TGCGCCAGCACCCCGGGACAGGGCGACAACACTGAAGCTTTCTTT. This gives the protein CASTPGQGDNTEAFF.

The sample holds a few counts of this clonotype. CDR3 DNA: TGTGCCAGCATCTCTCCAGGGAGGGCGACCCAGTACTTC. Protein product: CASISPGRATQYF. The chain couples TRBV7-2 to TRBJ2-5; 7 bases fit TRBD2. Germline V gives CDR1 SGHTA, CDR2 FQGNSA. CDR3 length equals 13 residues. Trimming at V came to 7 bases and at J to 7 bases, leaving 9 bases not matched to a gene. The variable domain in full, completed from reference TRBV7-2 and TRBJ2-5, reads GAGVSQSPSNKVTEKGKDVELRCDPISGHTALYWYRQSLGQGLEFLIYFQGNSAPDKSGLPSDRFSAERTGGSVSTLTIQRTQQEDSAVYLCASISPGRATQYFGPGTRLLVL.

This clonotype was counted ten times or more. The J gene is TRBJ2-3, the V gene TRBV20-1; 7 bases fit TRBD1. With V trimmed by 6 bases and J by 0 bases, 15 bases remained unmatched. Per germline, CDR1 DFQATT and CDR2 SNEGSKA (reference sequence). There are 17 residues in the CDR3. The DNA of the CDR3 is TGCAGTGCCTCCGGGACAGCGTCTTGGACGAGCACAGATACGCAGTATTTT. Encoded protein: CSASGTASWTSTDTQYF.

This clonotype was counted a single time. The genes are TRBV4-2 and TRBJ2-3; 9 bases match TRBD2. Germline-derived CDR1 and CDR2 are LGHNA and YNFKEQ. Unmatched junction bases numbered 20, after V lost 0 bases and J lost 4 bases. The CDR3 is made up of 21 amino acids. The CDR3 DNA follows: TGTGCCAGCAGCCAAGATAACAGGAGGGCTAGCGGGGCCACCATGGCAGATACGCAGTATTTT. Its translation: CASSQDNRRASGATMADTQYF.

The V and J genes are TRBV4-2 and TRBJ2-5; maybe TRBD1 (6 bases). CDR1 LGHNA and CDR2 YNFKEQ come from the germline V gene. The CDR3 is 17 residues long. V lost 1 base, J lost 2 bases, and 17 bases lay in between. The CDR3 protein is CASSQVIVPDRQETQYF. The CDR3, as DNA: TGTGCCAGCAGCCAAGTAATAGTTCCGGACAGACAAGAGACCCAGTACTTC.

This clonotype was observed a few times. The chain has TRBV6-2 or TRBV6-3 and TRBJ1-1; 8 bases align to TRBD1. The V gene's germline CDR1 is MNHEY and CDR2 SVGEGT. CDR3 length: 15 amino acids. After removal of 3 bases from V and 0 bases from J, the junction contained 3 bases not matched to a gene. The CDR3 region has the DNA TGTGCCAGCAGTTATGACAGGGGCTTGAACACTGAAGCTTTCTTT. Its translation: CASSYDRGLNTEAFF.

This clonotype was counted between two and nine times. The CDR3 region is CASSQVAGLETQYF. In DNA, the CDR3 is TGTGCCAGCAGCCAAGTTGCTGGGTTGGAGACCCAGTACTTC. V usage is TRBV14 and J usage is TRBJ2-5; D remains unclear. The CDR3 totals 14 residues. Trimming removed 1 base at V and 5 bases at J, with 11 bases between. CDR1 and CDR2 (germline): SGHDN, FVKESK.

This clonotype has only a few counts. V usage is TRBV29-1 and J usage is TRBJ1-1; no definite D call. This CDR3 has 14 amino acids. V lost 6 bases and J lost 6, with 20 bases in between. CDR1 SQVTM and CDR2 ANQGSEA come from the germline V gene. CDR3 amino acids: CSVRPLKSRPEAFF. In DNA form, the CDR3 reads TGCAGCGTGAGGCCGTTGAAGTCCCGCCCTGAAGCTTTCTTT.